This T cell receptor (beta chain) is from a study of cytomegalovirus exposure and HLA in healthy donors. CDR3 length: 18 amino acids. CDR1 ENHRY and CDR2 SYGVKD come from the germline V gene. Between the trimmed V and J ends, which lost 0 bases and 3 bases, there was a span of 20 bases. Generated by immunoSEQ multiplex PCR, the TCRdb table keeps only in-frame clones and is missing some. In the table there are almost 200,000 clones, about 81% of which are singletons. What was sequenced was PBMCs. The TCR was taken from a young woman in good health and CMV-seronegative. This rearrangement joins TRBV10-3 to TRBJ1-2; maybe TRBD1 (5 bases). CDR3 protein: CAISESGNALGGDYGYTF. CDR3 bases: TGTGCCATCAGTGAGTCAGGGAACGCGTTGGGGGGAGACTATGGCTACACCTTC.